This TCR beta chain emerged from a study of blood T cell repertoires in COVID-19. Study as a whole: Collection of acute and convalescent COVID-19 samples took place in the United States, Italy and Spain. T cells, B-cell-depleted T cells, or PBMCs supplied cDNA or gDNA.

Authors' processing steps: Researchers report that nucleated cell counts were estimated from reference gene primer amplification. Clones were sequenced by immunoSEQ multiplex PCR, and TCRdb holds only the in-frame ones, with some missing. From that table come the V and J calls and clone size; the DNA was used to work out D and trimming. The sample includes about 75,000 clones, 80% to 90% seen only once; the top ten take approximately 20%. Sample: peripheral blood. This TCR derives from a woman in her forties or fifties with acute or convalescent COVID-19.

The CDR3 here is CASSDPGLTQYF. For the CDR3, the DNA is TGTGCCAGCAGTGACCCAGGGTTAACGCAGTATTTT. V gene TRBV6-1 combines with J gene TRBJ2-3, with D perhaps matching TRBD1 (5 bases). Trimming shortened V by 3 bases and J by 9 bases, and 10 bases separated the two germline ends. Germline V CDR1 and CDR2: MNHNS, SASEGT. CDR3 length equals 12 residues.